The present T cell receptor (beta chain) was sequenced within a study of cytomegalovirus exposure and HLA in healthy donors. Study overall: Of roughly 360 genotyped donors, about 80% grouped in the Caucasian-associated ancestry cluster.

Use of 60 Vbeta and 13 Jbeta primers characterized the PCR. The assay was immunoSEQ multiplex PCR, and TCRdb's table has in-frame clones only and misses some. The table shows fewer than 200,000 clones, with roughly 80% occurring only once. Details on this clone: Its antigen is unidentified. Compared with germline, one end of the junction differs, possibly owing to a read error.

Study-wide points: Among CMV-associated TCR beta chains, most appeared HLA-restricted in a later analysis. TRBV6-2, TRBV6-3 and some other V segments were excluded as indistinguishable.

Germline CDR1 and CDR2: ENHRY and SYGVKD. The CDR3 is made up of 17 amino acids. The specimen was PBMCs. This sequence joins TRBV10-3 and TRBJ1-3, with TRBD1 matching over 7 bases. This TCR derives from a man aged 35 to 55 in good health and CMV-seronegative. The CDR3 nucleotides are TGTGCCATCAGTCAGTCGATGGGACAGTCCTCTGGAAACACCATATATTTT. Amino acids: CAISQSMGQSSGNTIYF.